The subject of this entry is one TCR beta chain. Its target is not known. This sample was taken from a study of vaccination and CD4 T cells after COVID-19. Findings and caveats of the study: The appearance of a median approximately 84% of reactive clones in convalescent patients occurred only post-vaccination.

Sequenced with the Oncomine TCR Beta short-read assay was DNA taken from cultured CD4+ T cells. TCRdb called the PCR reads again in MiXCR, with one record for every CDR3 protein. The sample shows around 20,000 distinct CDR3 sequences, roughly 37% of them seen only once. Treatment here: approximately nine-day PBMC culture with coronavirus spike peptide pools or control peptides (ViraFEST assay). The V gene's germline CDR1 is DFQATT and CDR2 SNEGSKA (reference sequence). CDR3 length equals 13 residues. This sequence was found in a human donor who received a COVID-19 vaccine. The chain combines TRBV20-1 with TRBJ1-1, with a weak D call TRBD1 (6 bases). The material sequenced was CD4+ T cells from blood, cultured in vitro, taken before SARS-CoV-2 vaccination. This CDR3 is CSSTLGGGTEAFF. The CDR3 DNA follows: TGCAGCTCCACGCTAGGGGGAGGCACTGAAGCTTTCTTT.